This record covers a single T cell receptor (beta chain). The antigen is unknown. The CDR3 has 15 residues. V was trimmed by 3 bases and J by 4 bases, leaving 13 bases between them. Germline V lookup: CDR1 SNHLY, CDR2 FYNNEI. The record originates from a study of blood T cells in healthy people across ages. Study-level points and caveats: Long-lived and aged donors differed, with more naive CD4+ cells and higher diversity in the long-lived.

For the second PCR, which ran for roughly 6 to 11 cycles, a sample-barcoded 5' primer and a J-beta primer mix were used. With 12 random nucleotides, a template-switch adaptor tagged each individual cDNA molecule. From the 5' RACE reads, TCRdb called clonotypes with MiXCR, one entry per CDR3 protein. Of roughly 1.6 million distinct CDR3 sequences listed, about 35% are singletons. This sequence was found in a woman between 25 and 40 years old in good health. Material for sequencing was blood. The chain combines TRBV2 with TRBJ1-5; maybe TRBD1 (5 bases). The CDR3 DNA sequence: TGTGCCAGCAGTGACGGGGATGGGGCTAATCAGCCCCAGCATTTT. Its translation is CASSDGDGANQPQHF.